The present T cell receptor beta chain was sequenced within a study of cytotoxic CD8 clonotypes in ibrutinib-treated CLL. Findings and limits, study-wide: While tracking circulating CD8+ T-cell counts, baseline clonality exceeded that of age-matched healthy donors. The study sampled sustained-remission and progressing patients at different times.

Per germline, CDR1 SGHVS and CDR2 FNYEAQ. The CDR3 length is 12 residues. Trimming cost V 3 bases and J 6 bases, with 9 bases left between them. The TCR beta libraries used 2 to 2.5 micrograms of genomic DNA that came from cryopreserved PBMCs. Target depth was 1 in 200,000 to 1 in 1 million T cells, about 10x per clonotype. Sequencing was performed with immunoSEQ multiplex PCR; in TCRdb, only in-frame clones are kept and a portion is missing. This sample yields around 310,000 clones, of which 80% are seen a single time; 5.5% to 8% belongs to the top ten. To note about this clone: Its antigen is still unknown.

The clonotype originates from a human donor with chronic lymphocytic leukemia. The rearrangement links TRBV7-6 to TRBJ2-7, with no clear D. The sequences come from PBMCs, collected before ibrutinib treatment. The CDR3 here is CASSFPFAEQYF. In nucleotides, the CDR3 is TGTGCCAGCAGCTTCCCCTTCGCCGAGCAGTACTTC.